The clone carrying this T cell receptor beta chain was observed once. Its antigen is still unknown. The data originate from a study of T cell responses to AZD1222 COVID-19 vaccine. On the study more broadly: Second doses were pooled across both intervals (about 4 or about 12 weeks). Study conclusions and caveats: The CD4 TCRs associated with vaccination extended across spike and predominated at 160-218 and 743-854. Clonal diversity was possibly underestimated, and the donors were mostly white British, with more females. None of the repertoires were sampled until the peak T cell response had passed.

V gave up 10 bases and J gave up 2 bases, with 18 bases separating them. Germline CDR1 reads SNHLY; CDR2 reads FYNNEI. The length of the CDR3 is 14 residues. TCRdb keeps only in-frame clones here, not all; method: immunoSEQ multiplex PCR. The profile shows more than 100,000 clones, roughly 91% of them singletons. The clonotype was recovered from an adult in good health. The V gene is TRBV2, the J gene TRBJ2-7; TRBD2 might be the D (5 bases). The sample here was peripheral blood, taken on day 0 of AZD1222 vaccination. This CDR3 is CATRRSGLTYEQYF. CDR3 nucleotides: TGTGCCACTCGTCGGAGCGGCCTAACCTACGAGCAGTACTTC.